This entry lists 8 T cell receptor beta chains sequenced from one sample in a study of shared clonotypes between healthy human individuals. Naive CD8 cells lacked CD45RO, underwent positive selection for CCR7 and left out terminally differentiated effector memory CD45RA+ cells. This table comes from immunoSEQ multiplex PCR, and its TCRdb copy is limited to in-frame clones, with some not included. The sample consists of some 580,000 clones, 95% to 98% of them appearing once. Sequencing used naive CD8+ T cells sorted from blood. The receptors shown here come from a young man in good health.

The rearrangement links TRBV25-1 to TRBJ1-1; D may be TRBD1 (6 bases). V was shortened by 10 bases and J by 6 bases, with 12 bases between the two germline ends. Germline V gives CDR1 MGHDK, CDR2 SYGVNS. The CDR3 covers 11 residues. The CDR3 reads CAILAGAEAFF. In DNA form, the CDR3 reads TGTGCCATCCTAGCAGGGGCTGAAGCTTTCTTT.

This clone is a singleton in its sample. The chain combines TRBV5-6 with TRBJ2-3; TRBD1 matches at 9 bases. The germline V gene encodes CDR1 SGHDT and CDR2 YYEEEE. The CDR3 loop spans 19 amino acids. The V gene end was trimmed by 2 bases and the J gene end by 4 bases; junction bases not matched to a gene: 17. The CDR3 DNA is TGTGCCAGCAGCTTTCAATGGACAGGGGAAGTGCAAGTCTCAGATACGCAGTATTTT. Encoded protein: CASSFQWTGEVQVSDTQYF.

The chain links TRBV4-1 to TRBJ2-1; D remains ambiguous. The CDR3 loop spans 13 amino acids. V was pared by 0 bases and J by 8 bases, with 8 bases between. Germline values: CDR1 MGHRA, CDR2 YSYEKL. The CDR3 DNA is TGCGCCAGCAGCCAAGAGGTCGAGTATGAGCAGTTCTTC. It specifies CASSQEVEYEQFF.

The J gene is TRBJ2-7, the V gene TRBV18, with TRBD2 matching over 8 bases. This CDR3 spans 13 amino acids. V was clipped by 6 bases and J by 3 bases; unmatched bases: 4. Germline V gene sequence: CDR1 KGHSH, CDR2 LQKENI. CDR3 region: CASSLGTSYEQYF. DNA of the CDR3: TGTGCCAGCTCCCTGGGGACTAGCTACGAGCAGTACTTC.

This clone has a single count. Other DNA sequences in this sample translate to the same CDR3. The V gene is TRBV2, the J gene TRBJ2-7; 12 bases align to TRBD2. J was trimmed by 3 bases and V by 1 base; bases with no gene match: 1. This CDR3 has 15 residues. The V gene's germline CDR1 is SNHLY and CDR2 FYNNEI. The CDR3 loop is CASSEGLAGVYEQYF. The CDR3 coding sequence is TGTGCCAGCAGTGAAGGACTAGCGGGAGTCTACGAGCAGTACTTC.

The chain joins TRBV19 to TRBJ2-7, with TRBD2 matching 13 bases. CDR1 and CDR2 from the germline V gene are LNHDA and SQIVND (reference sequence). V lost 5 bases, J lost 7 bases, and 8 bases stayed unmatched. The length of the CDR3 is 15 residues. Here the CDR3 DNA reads TGTGCCAGTAGTCTTGGGACTAGCGGGAATAGGGAGCAGTACTTC. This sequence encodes CASSLGTSGNREQYF. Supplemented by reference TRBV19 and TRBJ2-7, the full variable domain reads DGGITQSPKYLFRKEGQNVTLSCEQNLNHDAMYWYRQDPGQGLRLIYYSQIVNDFQKGDIAEGYSVSREKKESFPLTVTSAQKNPTAFYLCASSLGTSGNREQYFGPGTRLTVT.

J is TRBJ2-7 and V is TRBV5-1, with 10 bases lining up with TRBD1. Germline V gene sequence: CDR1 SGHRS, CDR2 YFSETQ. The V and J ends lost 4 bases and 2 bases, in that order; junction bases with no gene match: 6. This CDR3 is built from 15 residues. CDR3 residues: CASSGGGTGAYEQYF. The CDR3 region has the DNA TGCGCCAGCAGCGGGGGCGGGACAGGGGCCTACGAGCAGTACTTC. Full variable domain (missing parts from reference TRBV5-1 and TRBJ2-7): KAGVTQTPRYLIKTRGQQVTLSCSPISGHRSVSWYQQTPGQGLQFLFEYFSETQRNKGNFPGRFSGRQFSNSRSEMNVSTLELGDSALYLCASSGGGTGAYEQYFGPGTRLTVT.

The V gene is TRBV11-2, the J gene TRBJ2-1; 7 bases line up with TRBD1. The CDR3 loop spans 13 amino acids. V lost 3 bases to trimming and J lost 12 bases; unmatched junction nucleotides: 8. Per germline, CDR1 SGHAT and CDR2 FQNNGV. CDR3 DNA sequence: TGTGCCAGCAGCTTCGGGACGGCAGGGGGGCAGTTCTTC. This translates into CASSFGTAGGQFF.